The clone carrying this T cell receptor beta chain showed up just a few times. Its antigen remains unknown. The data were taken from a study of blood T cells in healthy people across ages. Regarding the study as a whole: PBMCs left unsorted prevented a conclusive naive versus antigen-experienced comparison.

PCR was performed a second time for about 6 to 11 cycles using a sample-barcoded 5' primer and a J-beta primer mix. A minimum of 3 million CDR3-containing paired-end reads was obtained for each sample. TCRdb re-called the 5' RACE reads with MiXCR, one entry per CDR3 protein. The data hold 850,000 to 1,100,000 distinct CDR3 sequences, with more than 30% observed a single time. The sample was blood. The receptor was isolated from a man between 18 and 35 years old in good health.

This CDR3 reads CSVEEQQGAQHF. The CDR3 bases are TGCAGCGTTGAAGAACAGCAGGGGGCCCAGCATTTT. This chain connects TRBV29-1 to TRBJ1-5; 7 nucleotides agree with TRBD1. The CDR3 contains 12 residues. After removal of 0 bases from V and 11 bases from J, the junction contained 4 bases not matched to a gene. Germline lookup yields CDR1 SQVTM and CDR2 ANQGSEA.